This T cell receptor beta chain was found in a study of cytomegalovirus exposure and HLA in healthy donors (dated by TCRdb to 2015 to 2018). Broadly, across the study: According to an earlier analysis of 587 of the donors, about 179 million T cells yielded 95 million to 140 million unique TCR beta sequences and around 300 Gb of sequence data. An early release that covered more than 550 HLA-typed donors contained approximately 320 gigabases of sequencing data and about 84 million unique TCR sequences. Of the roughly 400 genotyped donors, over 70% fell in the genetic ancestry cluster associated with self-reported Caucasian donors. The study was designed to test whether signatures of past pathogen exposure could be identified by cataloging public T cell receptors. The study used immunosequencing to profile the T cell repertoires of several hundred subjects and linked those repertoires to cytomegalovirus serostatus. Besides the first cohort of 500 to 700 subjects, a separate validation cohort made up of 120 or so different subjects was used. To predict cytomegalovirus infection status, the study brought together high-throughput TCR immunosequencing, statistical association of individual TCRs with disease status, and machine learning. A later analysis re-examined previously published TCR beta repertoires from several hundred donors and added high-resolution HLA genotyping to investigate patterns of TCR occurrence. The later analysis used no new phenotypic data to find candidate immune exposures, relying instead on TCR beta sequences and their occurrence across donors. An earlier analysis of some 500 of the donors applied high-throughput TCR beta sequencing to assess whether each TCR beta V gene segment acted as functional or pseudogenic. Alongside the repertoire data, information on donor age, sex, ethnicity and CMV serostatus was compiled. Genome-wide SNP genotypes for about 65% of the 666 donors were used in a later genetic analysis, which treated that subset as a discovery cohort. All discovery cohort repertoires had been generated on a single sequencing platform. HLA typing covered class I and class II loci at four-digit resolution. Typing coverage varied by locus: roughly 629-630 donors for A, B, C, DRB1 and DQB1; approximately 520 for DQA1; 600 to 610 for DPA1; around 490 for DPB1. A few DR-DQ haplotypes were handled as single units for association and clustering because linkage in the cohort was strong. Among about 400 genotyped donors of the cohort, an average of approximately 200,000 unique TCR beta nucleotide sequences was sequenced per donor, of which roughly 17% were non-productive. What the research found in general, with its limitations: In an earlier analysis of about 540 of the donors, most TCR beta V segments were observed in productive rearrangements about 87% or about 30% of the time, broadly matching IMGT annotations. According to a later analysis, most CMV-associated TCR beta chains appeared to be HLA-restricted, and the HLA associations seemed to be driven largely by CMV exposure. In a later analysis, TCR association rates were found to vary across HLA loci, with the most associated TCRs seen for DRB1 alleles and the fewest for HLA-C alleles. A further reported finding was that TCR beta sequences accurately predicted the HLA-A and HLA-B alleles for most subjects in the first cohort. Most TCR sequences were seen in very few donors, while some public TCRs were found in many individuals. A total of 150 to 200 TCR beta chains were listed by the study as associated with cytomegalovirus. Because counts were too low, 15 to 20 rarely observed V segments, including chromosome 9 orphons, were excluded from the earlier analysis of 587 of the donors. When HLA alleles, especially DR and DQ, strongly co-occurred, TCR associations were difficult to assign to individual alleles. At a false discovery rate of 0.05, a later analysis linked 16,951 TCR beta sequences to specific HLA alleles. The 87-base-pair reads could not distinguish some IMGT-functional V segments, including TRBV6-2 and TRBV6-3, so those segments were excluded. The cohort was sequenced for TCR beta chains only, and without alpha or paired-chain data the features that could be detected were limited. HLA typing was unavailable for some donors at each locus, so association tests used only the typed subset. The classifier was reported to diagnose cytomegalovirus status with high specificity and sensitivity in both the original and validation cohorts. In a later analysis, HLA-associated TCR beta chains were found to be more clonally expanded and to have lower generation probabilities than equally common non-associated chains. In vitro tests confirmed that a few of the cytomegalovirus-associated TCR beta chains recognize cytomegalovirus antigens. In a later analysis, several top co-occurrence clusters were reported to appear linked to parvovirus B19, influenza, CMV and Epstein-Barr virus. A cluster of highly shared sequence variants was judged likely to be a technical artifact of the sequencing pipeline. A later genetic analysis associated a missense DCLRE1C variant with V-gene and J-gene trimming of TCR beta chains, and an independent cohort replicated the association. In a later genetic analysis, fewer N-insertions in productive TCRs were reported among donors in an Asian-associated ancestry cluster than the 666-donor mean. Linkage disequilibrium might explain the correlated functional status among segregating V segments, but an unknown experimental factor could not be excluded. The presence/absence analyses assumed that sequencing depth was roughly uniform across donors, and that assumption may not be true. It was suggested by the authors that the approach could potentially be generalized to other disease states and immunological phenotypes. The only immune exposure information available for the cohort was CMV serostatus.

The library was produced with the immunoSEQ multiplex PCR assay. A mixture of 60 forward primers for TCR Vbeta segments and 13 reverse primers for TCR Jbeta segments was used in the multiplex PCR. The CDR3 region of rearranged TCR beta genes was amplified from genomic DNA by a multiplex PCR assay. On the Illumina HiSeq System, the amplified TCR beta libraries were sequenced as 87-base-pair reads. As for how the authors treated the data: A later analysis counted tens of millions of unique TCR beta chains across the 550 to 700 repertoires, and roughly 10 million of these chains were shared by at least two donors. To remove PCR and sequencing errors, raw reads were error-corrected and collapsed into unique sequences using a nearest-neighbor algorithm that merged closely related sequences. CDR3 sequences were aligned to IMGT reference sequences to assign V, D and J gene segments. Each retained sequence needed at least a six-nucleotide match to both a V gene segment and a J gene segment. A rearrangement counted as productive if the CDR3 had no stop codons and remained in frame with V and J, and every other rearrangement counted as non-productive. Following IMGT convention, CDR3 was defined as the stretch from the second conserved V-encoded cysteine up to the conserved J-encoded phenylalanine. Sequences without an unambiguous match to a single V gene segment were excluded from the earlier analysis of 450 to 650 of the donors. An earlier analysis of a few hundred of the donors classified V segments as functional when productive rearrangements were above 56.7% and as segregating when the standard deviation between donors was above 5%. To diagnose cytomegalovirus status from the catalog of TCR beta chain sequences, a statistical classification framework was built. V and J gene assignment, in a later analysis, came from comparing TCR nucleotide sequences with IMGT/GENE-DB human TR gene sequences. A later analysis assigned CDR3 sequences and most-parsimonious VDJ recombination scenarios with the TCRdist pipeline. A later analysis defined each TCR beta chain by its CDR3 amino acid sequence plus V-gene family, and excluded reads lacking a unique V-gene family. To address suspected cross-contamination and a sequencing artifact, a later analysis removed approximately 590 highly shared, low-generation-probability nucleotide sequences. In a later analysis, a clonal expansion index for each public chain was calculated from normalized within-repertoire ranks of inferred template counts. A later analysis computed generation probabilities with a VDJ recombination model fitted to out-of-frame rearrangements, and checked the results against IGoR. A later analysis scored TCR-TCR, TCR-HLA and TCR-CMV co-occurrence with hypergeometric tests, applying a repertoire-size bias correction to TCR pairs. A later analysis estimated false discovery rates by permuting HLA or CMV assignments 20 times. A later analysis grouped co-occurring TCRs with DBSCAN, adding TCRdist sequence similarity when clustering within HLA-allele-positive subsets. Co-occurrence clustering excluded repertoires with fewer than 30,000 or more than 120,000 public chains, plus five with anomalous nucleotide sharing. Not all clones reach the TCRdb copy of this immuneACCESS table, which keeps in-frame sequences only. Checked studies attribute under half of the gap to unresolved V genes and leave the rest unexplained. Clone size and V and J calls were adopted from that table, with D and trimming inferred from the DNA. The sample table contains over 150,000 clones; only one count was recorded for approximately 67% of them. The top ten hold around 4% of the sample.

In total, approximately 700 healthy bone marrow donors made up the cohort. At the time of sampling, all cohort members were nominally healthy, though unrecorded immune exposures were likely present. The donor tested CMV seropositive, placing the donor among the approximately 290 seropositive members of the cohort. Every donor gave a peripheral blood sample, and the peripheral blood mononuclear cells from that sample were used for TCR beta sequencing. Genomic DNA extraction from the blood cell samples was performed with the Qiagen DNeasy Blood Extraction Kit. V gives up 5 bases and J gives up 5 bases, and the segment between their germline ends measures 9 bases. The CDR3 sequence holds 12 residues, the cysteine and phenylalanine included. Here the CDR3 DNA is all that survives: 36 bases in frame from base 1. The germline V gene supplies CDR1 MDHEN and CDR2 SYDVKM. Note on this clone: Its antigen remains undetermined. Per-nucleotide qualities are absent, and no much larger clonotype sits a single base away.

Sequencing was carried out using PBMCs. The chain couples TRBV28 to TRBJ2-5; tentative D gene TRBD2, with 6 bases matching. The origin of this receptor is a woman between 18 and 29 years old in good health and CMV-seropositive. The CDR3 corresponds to CASSRDLETQYF. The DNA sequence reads TGTGCCAGCAGTCGGGACTTGGAGACCCAGTACTTC.